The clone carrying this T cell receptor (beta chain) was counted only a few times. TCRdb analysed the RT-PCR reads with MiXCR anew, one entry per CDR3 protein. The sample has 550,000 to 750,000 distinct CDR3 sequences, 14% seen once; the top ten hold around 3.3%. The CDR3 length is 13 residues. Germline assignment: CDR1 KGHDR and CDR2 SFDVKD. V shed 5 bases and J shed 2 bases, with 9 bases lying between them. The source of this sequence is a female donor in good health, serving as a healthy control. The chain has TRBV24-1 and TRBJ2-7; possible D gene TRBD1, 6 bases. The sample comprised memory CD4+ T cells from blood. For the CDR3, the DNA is TGTGCCACCAGTGGGGACAATACCTACGAGCAGTACTTC. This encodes CATSGDNTYEQYF.